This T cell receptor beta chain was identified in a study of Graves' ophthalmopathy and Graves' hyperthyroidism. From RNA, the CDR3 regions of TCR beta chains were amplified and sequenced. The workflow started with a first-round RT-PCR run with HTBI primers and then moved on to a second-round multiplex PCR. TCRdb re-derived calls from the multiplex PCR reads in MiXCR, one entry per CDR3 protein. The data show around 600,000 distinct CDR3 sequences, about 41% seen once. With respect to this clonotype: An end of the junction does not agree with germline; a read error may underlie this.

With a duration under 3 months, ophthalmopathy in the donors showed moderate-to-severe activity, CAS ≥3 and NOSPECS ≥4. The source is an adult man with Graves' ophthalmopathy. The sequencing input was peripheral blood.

CDR3 residues: CASSYSGEGDGTGELFF. CDR3 in DNA: TGTGCCAGCAGTTACTCGGGGGAAGGGGACGGAACCGGGGAGCTGTTTTTT. This sequence joins TRBV10-3 and TRBJ2-2; a possible D gene is TRBD2 (6 bases). This CDR3 region has 17 residues. Looked up from germline, CDR1 is ENHRY and CDR2 is SYGVKD.